A selection of T cell receptor beta chains follows, all from one sample in a study of blood T cell repertoires in COVID-19. TCRdb keeps only in-frame clones here, not all; method: immunoSEQ multiplex PCR. Found here are approximately 85,000 clones, roughly 85% of them singletons; the top ten hold 27%. Sample: peripheral blood. These receptor sequences come from a man aged 45-60 years with active or convalescent COVID-19. Each CDR3 is given with its conserved first and last residue. D genes are given only for firm matches. The size of a clone is reported for some rows only, either as once, few or many, or as a class for expanded clones.

d_call clone_size j_call v_call cdr3_nt cdr3_aa
NA NA TRBJ2-5 TRBV28 TGTGCCGGAGGGGCGGAAGCTCAAGAGACCCAGTACTTC CAGGAEAQETQYF
NA few TRBJ1-4 TRBV2 TGTGCCAGCATATTTGGTAATACTGCGACTAATGAAAAACTGTTTTTT CASIFGNTATNEKLFF
NA NA TRBJ1-2 TRBV28 TGTGCCAGCAGTACTAGTCACGTCTCTGGCTACACCTTC CASSTSHVSGYTF
TRBD1 many TRBJ2-7 TRBV12-3/TRBV12-4 TGTGCCAGCAGTAGGAACAGGGGCTACGAGCAGTACTTC CASSRNRGYEQYF
NA NA TRBJ1-6 TRBV14 TGTGCCAGCAGCCAAGGTGGGGGGTCCTTTAATTCACCCCTCCACTTT CASSQGGGSFNSPLHF
TRBD2 NA TRBJ2-3 TRBV4-1 TGCGCCAGCACGCTGAACCCCGGGACTAGCGGAAGAAACACAGATACGCAGTATTTT CASTLNPGTSGRNTDTQYF
NA NA TRBJ1-1 TRBV28 TGTGCCAGCAGTAGAAACATGAACACTGAAGCTTTCTTT CASSRNMNTEAFF
TRBD1 NA TRBJ1-5 TRBV29-1 TGCAGCGCTGTGACAGGGGGCGATGATCAGCCCCAGCATTTT CSAVTGGDDQPQHF
TRBD2 NA TRBJ2-7 TRBV7-6 TGTGCCAGCAGCTTAGTTGCTAGCGGGAGGGCCAACACCTACGAGCAGTACTTC CASSLVASGRANTYEQYF
NA NA TRBJ2-7 TRBV27 TGTGCCAGGGACGGGACACCTCCCTCCTACGAGCAGTACTTC CARDGTPPSYEQYF
TRBD2 once TRBJ2-3 TRBV14 TGTGCCAGCAGCCAAAGCTGGGAGGGGCAAGATACGCAGTATTTT CASSQSWEGQDTQYF
TRBD1 NA TRBJ2-5 TRBV6-5 TGTGCCAGCATCCGCGACAGGGGTCAAGAGACCCAGTACTTC CASIRDRGQETQYF
TRBD1 NA TRBJ1-2 TRBV11-2 TGTGCCAGCAGCTTAGAGATACAGGGGGCGCTCGGCTACACCTTC CASSLEIQGALGYTF
NA NA TRBJ1-3 TRBV11-2 TGTGCCAGCAGCTTAGGGCAGGGGAGCGGAAACACCATATATTTT CASSLGQGSGNTIYF
NA once TRBJ2-7 TRBV5-5 TGTGCCAGCAGCTTGGTGTCAGGTCCCTCCTACGAGCAGTACTTC CASSLVSGPSYEQYF
NA NA TRBJ2-7 TRBV7-2 TGTGCCAGCAGCTCGGGGGCAGGACTAGTATCCTACGAGCAGTACTTC CASSSGAGLVSYEQYF
NA NA TRBJ2-7 TRBV12-5 TGTGCTAGTGGTTTGGACATCTACGAGCAGTACTTC CASGLDIYEQYF
TRBD1 few TRBJ1-2 TRBV29-1 TGCAGCGTAATACCGGGACAGGGGGCAAAAGGTGGCTACACCTTC CSVIPGQGAKGGYTF
TRBD2 NA TRBJ2-3 TRBV4-1 TGCGCCAGCAGCCTAGGGCGGGGGGGCCCTGGACACACAGATACGCAGTATTTT CASSLGRGGPGHTDTQYF
NA NA TRBJ2-2 TRBV6-5 TGTGCCAGCAAAATGTCCGGGAACACCGGGGAGCTGTTTTTT CASKMSGNTGELFF
TRBD2 NA TRBJ2-3 TRBV5-1 TGCGCCAGCAGCTTGATGCCGGGAGGGGGGCCAGATACGCAGTATTTT CASSLMPGGGPDTQYF
TRBD1 NA TRBJ2-7 TRBV4-3 TGCGCCAGCAGCCAAGACCTCGGGGACAGGCTATACGAGCAGTACTTC CASSQDLGDRLYEQYF
TRBD1 NA TRBJ1-1 TRBV30 TGTGCCTGGAGGCCGGGACAGGGGGGATCTTTCTTT CAWRPGQGGSFF
TRBD2 NA TRBJ2-7 TRBV9 TGTGCCAGCAGCGGGGGAGGGTACGAGCAGTACTTC CASSGGGYEQYF
NA NA TRBJ1-1 TRBV12-5 TGTGCTAGTGGTTTGATCGGGGGCACTGAAGCTTTCTTT CASGLIGGTEAFF
TRBD1 NA TRBJ2-3 TRBV7-9 TGTGCCAGCAGCTTAGCTTTGGGGACAGGGTTACCAAATTTT CASSLALGTGLPNF
NA NA TRBJ2-5 TRBV5-8 TGTGCCAGCACTAGGATGGAAGAGACCCAGTACTTC CASTRMEETQYF
NA NA TRBJ2-2 TRBV15 TGTGCCACCAGCAGAGATCCGTCGGAGCTGTTTTTT CATSRDPSELFF
NA NA TRBJ2-2 TRBV7-6 TGTGCCAGCAGCCCGACAGGTCGGGGGGTTTATACCGGGGAGCTGTTTTTT CASSPTGRGVYTGELFF
NA NA TRBJ2-2 TRBV7-8 TGTGCCAGCAGCCCGAACGGTGCGGAGCTGTTTTTT CASSPNGAELFF
NA once TRBJ1-1 TRBV7-2 TGTGCCAGCAGCCCGGCGCGGCATTCGGACACTGAAGCTTTCTTT CASSPARHSDTEAFF
TRBD1 NA TRBJ2-7 TRBV11-1 TGTGCCAGCAGCGACCGGGACAGGGGGCCCGAGCAGTACTTC CASSDRDRGPEQYF
TRBD2 NA TRBJ2-1 TRBV4-2 TGTGCCAGCAGCCAAGTGACTAGCAACAATGAGCAGTTCTTC CASSQVTSNNEQFF
TRBD2 NA TRBJ2-1 TRBV19 TGTGCCAGTAGTATGAGTACTAGCGGGAGAGGGCCCTACAATGAGCAGTTCTTC CASSMSTSGRGPYNEQFF
NA NA TRBJ1-5 TRBV23-1 TGCGCCAGCAGTCAGGAATTCAGTACAGCTCAGCCCCAGCATTTT CASSQEFSTAQPQHF
TRBD1 NA TRBJ2-5 TRBV7-2 TGTGCCAGCAGCGACGCCAGGACAGGGACCCAGTACTTC CASSDARTGTQYF
TRBD1 few TRBJ2-3 TRBV11-2 TGTGCCAGCAGTCGGGACAGGGAAGATACGCAGTATTTT CASSRDREDTQYF
NA NA TRBJ2-5 TRBV24-1 TGTGCCACCAGTGATTATGGTAGTAGCAAAGAGACCCAGTACTTC CATSDYGSSKETQYF
NA once TRBJ2-7 TRBV30 TGTGCCTGGAGTGTACGGGGGGCGGCCTACGAGCAGTACTTC CAWSVRGAAYEQYF
NA NA TRBJ1-6 TRBV9 TGTGCCAGCAGCGTAGATACTGGAACAGGGTTTTCTCGTTCACCCCTCCACTTT CASSVDTGTGFSRSPLHF
TRBD2 NA TRBJ2-5 TRBV6-1 TGTGCCAGCAGTGACCCGCCTAGCGGGGGGGGGACCCAAGAGACCCAGTACTTC CASSDPPSGGGTQETQYF
NA NA TRBJ1-6 TRBV6-2/TRBV6-3 TGTGCCAGCAGTTCAAGGACAGATTCACCCCTCCACTTT CASSSRTDSPLHF
TRBD2 NA TRBJ2-5 TRBV28 TGTGCCAGCAGTTTAACGGGGGGCCAAGAGACCCAGTACTTC CASSLTGGQETQYF
TRBD1 NA TRBJ1-1 TRBV12-5 TGTGCTAGTGGTTTGGATCGACAGGGGTCGAAGAGCACTGAAGCTTTCTTT CASGLDRQGSKSTEAFF
NA NA TRBJ2-3 TRBV7-2 TGTGCCAGCAGCCCGTTGGGCTCTCACTCAGATACGCAGTATTTT CASSPLGSHSDTQYF
TRBD2 NA TRBJ2-7 TRBV5-4 TGTGCCAGCAGCTTGGATAGCGGGGCTTTTCAGCAGTACTTC CASSLDSGAFQQYF
TRBD1 few TRBJ1-2 TRBV3-1/TRBV3-2 TGTGCCAGCAGCCGGGAGAGGGACAGGGGATCTAACTATGGCTACACCTTC CASSRERDRGSNYGYTF
TRBD1 once TRBJ2-7 TRBV19 TGTGCCAGTAGTGCCCGGGACAGGGGATTTTACGAGCAGTACTTC CASSARDRGFYEQYF